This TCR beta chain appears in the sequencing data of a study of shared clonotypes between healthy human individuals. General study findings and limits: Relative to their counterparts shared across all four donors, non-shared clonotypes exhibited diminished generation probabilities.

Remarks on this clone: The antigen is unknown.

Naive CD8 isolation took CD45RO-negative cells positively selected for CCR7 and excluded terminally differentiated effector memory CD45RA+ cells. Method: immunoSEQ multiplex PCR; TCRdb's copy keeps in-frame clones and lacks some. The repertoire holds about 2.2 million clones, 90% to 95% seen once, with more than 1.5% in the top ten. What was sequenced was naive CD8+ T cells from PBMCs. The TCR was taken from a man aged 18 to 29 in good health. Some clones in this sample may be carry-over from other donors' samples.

This CDR3 is CASSVFYGGMNTEAFF. CDR3 sequence (DNA): TGTGCCAGTAGCGTATTTTACGGGGGGATGAACACTGAAGCTTTCTTT. The chain recombines TRBV19 with TRBJ1-1, with TRBD1 as a possible D gene (5 bases). The V gene lost 6 bases and the J gene lost 0 bases, with 17 bases spanning the gap. CDR1 is LNHDA and CDR2 is SQIVND in the germline V gene (reference sequence). The CDR3 has 16 residues.